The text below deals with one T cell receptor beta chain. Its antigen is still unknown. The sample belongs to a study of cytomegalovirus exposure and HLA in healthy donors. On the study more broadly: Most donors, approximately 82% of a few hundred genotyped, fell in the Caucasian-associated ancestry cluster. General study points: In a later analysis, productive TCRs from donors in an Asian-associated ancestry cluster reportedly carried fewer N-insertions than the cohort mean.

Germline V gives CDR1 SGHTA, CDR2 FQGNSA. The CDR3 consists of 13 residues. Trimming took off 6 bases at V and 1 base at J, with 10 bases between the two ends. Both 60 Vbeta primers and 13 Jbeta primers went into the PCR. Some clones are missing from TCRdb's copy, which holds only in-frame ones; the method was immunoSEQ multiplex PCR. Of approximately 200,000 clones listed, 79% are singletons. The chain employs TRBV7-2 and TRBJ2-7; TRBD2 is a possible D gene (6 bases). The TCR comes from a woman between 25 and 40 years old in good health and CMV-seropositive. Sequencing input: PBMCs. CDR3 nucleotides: TGTGCCAGCAGTGACGCGGGGTCCTACGAGCAGTACTTC. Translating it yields CASSDAGSYEQYF.